This T cell receptor (beta chain) was recorded in a study of early T cells in non-severe SARS-CoV-2 infection. CDR3 length: 15 amino acids. V lost 0 bases and J 1 base, leaving 10 bases between the germline ends. Per the germline V gene, CDR1 is LGHNA and CDR2 is YNFKEQ. TCRdb ran MiXCR on the 5' RACE reads and lists one entry per CDR3 protein. The table records 70,000 to 95,000 distinct CDR3 sequences, around 17% of them present only once. This receptor was identified in an adult who was a healthcare worker with PCR-confirmed SARS-CoV-2 infection or an uninfected control (not recorded which). The chain joins TRBV4-2 to TRBJ2-7, with D uncertain. The specimen sequenced was whole blood. Here the CDR3 reads CASSQELSDSYEQYF. The DNA for the CDR3 is TGTGCCAGCAGCCAAGAGTTGTCGGATTCCTACGAGCAGTACTTC.